This T cell receptor beta chain was found in a study of shared clonotypes between healthy human individuals. Study-wide results and limits: What naive subsets generally showed was a larger estimated richness than memory subsets showed.

Both subsets, CD45RA+ naive and CD45RA-negative memory, were split from the CD4+ cells. Germline lookup yields CDR1 MNHEY and CDR2 SMNVEV (reference sequence). Between the trimmed V and J ends, which lost 8 bases and 2 bases, there was a span of 9 bases. The CDR3 is 12 amino acids. About this clone itself: The antigen is undetermined.

Per the original data handling: ImmunoSEQ yielded junction-only sequences lacking quality scores, so filtering differed. Repertoires were generated with immunoSEQ multiplex PCR, while TCRdb's copy carries only in-frame clones and drops some. For V, J and clone size, that table is used; D and trimming come from the DNA. Of around 2.5 million clones detected, 93% appear once; the ten largest clones hold approximately 0.37%. This rearrangement joins TRBV27 to TRBJ2-5; D remains unclear. The receptor comes from a man younger than 30 in good health. Some clones in this sample may be carry-over from other donors' samples. The sample consisted of naive CD4+ T cells from PBMCs. Sample subset: CD45RA+ positively selected. The chain's CDR3 is CASQNSQETQYF. The CDR3 DNA reads TGTGCCAGCCAAAATTCTCAAGAGACCCAGTACTTC.